What follows is one T cell receptor beta chain and its context. Mouse names are used for the genes. The CDR3 goes on 1 residue after the read ends, and that part is filled in from the germline J gene. The source of the sample is a study of tissue T cells after allogeneic stem cell transplantation. Data came from immunoSEQ multiplex PCR; TCRdb stores just in-frame clones and leaves some out. The sample has 40,000 to 60,000 clones; roughly four fifths are singletons. The CDR3 is 11 residues long. V lost 5 bases and J lost 7, with 9 bases in between. CDR1 is GKSSPN and CDR2 is SITVG in the germline V gene.

The sequencing sample was made of sorted cells pooled from one or two spleens. This rearrangement joins TRBV31 to TRBJ2-1, with D tentatively TRBD1 (5 bases). The sequence derives from a pool of C57BL/6 mice in good health. The CDR3 reads CAWQGDAEQFF. The covered CDR3 bases are TGTGCCTGGCAGGGTGACGCTGAGCAGTTC.